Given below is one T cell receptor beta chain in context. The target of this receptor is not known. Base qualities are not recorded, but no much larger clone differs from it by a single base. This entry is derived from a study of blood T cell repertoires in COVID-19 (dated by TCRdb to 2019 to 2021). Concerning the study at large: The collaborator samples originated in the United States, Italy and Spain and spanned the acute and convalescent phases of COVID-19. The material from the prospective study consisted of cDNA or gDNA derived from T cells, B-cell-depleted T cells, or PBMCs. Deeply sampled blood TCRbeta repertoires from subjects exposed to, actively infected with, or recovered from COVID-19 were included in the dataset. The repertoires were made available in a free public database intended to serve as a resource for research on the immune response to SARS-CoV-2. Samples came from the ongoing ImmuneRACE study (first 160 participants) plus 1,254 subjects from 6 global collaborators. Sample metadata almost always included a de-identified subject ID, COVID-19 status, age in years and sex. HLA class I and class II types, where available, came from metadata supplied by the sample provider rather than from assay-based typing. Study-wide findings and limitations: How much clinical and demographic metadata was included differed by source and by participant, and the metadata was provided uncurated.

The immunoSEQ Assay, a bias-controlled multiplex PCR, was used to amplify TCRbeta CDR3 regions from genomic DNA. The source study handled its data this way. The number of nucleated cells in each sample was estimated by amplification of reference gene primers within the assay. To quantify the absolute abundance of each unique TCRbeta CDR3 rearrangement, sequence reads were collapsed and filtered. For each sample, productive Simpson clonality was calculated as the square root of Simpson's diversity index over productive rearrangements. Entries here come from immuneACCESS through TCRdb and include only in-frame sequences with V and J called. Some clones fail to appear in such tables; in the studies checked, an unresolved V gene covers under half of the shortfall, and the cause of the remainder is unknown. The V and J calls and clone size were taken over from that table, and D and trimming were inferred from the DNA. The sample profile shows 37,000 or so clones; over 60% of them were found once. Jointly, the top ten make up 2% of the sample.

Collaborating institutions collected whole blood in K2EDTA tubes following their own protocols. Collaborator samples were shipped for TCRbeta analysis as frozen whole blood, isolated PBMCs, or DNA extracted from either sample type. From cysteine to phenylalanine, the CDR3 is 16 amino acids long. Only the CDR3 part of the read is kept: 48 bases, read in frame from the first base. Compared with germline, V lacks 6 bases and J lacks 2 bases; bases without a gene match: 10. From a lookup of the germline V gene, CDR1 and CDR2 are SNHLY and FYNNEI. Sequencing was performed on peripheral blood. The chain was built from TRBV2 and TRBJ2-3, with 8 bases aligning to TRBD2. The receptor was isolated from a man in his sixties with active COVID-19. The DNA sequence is TGTGCCAGCAGGGAGAGAGGCGGGGGGTACACAGATACGCAGTATTTT. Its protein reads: CASRERGGGYTDTQYF.